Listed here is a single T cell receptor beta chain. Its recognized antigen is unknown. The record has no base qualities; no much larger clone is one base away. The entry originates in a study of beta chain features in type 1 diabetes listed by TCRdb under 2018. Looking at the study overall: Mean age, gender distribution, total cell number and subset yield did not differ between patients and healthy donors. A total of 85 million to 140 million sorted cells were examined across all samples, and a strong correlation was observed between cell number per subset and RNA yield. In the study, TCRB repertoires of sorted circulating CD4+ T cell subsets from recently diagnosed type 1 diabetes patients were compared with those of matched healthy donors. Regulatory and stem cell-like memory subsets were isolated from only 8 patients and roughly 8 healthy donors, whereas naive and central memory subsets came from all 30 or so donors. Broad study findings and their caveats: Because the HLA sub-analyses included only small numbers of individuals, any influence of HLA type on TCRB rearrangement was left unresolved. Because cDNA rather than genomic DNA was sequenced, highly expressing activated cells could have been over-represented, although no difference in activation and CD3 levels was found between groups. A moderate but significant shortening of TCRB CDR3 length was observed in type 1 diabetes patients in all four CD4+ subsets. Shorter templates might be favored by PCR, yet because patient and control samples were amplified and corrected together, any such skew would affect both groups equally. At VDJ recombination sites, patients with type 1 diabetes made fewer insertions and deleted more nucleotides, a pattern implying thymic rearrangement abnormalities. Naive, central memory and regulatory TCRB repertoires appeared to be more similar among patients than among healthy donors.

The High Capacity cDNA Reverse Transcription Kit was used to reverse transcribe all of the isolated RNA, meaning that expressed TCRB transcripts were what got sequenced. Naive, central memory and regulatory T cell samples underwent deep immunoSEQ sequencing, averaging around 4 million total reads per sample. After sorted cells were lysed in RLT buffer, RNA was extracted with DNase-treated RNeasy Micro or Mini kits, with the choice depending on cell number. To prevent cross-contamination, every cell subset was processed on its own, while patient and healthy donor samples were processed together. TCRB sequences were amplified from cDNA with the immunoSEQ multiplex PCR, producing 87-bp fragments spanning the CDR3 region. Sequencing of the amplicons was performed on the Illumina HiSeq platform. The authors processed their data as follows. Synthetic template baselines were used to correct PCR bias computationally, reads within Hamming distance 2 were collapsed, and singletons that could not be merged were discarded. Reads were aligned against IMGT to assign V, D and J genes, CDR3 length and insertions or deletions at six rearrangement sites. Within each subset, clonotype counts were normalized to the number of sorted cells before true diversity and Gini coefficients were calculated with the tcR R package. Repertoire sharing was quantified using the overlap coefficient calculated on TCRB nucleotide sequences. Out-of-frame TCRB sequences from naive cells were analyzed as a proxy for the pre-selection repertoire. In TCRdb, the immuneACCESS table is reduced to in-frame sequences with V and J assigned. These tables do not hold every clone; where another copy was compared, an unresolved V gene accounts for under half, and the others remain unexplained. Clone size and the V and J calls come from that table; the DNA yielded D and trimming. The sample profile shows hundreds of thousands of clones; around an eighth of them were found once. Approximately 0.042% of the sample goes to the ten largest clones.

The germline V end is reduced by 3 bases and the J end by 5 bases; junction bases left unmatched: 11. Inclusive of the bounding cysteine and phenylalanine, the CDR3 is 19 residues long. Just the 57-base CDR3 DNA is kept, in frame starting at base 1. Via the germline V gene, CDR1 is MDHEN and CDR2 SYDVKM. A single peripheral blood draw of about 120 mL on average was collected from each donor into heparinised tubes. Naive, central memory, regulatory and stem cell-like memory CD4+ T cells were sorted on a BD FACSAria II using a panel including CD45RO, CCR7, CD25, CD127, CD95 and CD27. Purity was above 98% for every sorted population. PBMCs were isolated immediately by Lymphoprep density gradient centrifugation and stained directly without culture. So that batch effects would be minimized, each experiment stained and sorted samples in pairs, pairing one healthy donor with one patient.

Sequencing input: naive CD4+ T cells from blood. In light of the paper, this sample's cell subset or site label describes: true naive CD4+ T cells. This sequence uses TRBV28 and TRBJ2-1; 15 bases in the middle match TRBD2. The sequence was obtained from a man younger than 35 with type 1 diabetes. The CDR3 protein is CASSLGLAGGRAFDNEQFF. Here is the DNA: TGTGCCAGCAGTTTGGGACTAGCGGGAGGACGAGCTTTTGACAATGAGCAGTTCTTC.